Below, 21 T cell receptor beta chains from the same sample are listed, as sequenced in a study of tumor-infiltrating lymphocytes in primary liver carcinoma. Researchers generated TCR beta cDNA from approximately 500 ng of total RNA, relying on a constant-region primer. Construction of TCR beta libraries relied on three successive nested multiplex PCR rounds employing slightly modified ARM-PCR. It was with TRBV1-TRBV30 forward primers and a C-beta reverse primer that the first two PCR rounds were run, at around 11 cycles each. TCRdb reprocessed the multiplex PCR reads with MiXCR, giving one entry per CDR3 protein. The data contain roughly 50,000 distinct CDR3 sequences, 70% to 85% of them seen just once; the ten biggest clones take up roughly 25%. Joint extraction of RNA and DNA used roughly 19-33 mg of bulk tissue that was unsorted. Input material: liver tumor tissue from sampling region 2. Specified subset: tumor region T2, inferior pole. The receptors derive from a man aged 35 to 55 with primary liver carcinoma and hepatitis B virus infection.

V gene TRBV28 combines with J gene TRBJ2-6; the D is unclear. Per germline, CDR1 MDHEN and CDR2 SYDVKM. This CDR3 region has 16 residues. This CDR3 is CLSKELDVAGANVLTF. CDR3 coding DNA: TGTCTCAGCAAAGAGCTAGACGTGGCCGGGGCCAACGTCCTGACTTTC.

Regarding this clonotype: Since no conserved phenylalanine or tryptophan closes the CDR3, a read error is the likely cause. The DNA is left out, because the CDR3 cannot be placed on it with certainty; the CDR3 is given as TCRdb lists it. CDR3 loop: CSVGPPSRSYNEQFL. The J gene is TRBJ2-1, the V gene TRBV29-1; the table's D call of TRBD2 was not tested on the DNA. Per germline, CDR1 SQVTM and CDR2 ANQGSEA. The CDR3 spans 15 amino acids, including both terminal residues.

This clonotype was seen many times. As DNA, the CDR3 is TGTGCCAGCAGTCCCCGACAGGGTAGGAACACTGAAGCTTTCTTT. This codes for CASSPRQGRNTEAFF. This chain connects TRBV12-3 or TRBV12-4 to TRBJ1-1, with TRBD1 matching 7 bases. Unmatched junction bases numbered 7, after V lost 5 bases and J lost 1 base. This CDR3 spans 15 amino acids.

V is TRBV6-1 and J is TRBJ1-1; possibly TRBD1 for D (5 bases). This CDR3 comprises 15 residues. Trimming cost V 8 bases and J 1 base, with 17 bases left between them. Germline CDR1 reads MNHNS; CDR2 reads SASEGT. CDR3 nucleotide sequence: TGTGCCAGCGGGGCCTGGGGGATAGCGAACACTGAAGCTTTCTTT. It specifies CASGAWGIANTEAFF.

The CDR3 region is CSGLQGHGVDGQFF. For the CDR3, the DNA is TGCAGCGGATTGCAGGGACATGGGGTGGATGGGCAGTTCTTC. The chain carries TRBV29-1 and TRBJ2-1; tentatively, D is TRBD1 (6 bases). Germline-derived CDR1 and CDR2 are SQVTM and ANQGSEA. V was shortened by 7 bases and J by 12 bases, with 25 bases between the two germline ends. This CDR3 has 14 residues.

As for this clonotype: A read error may explain this, as a much larger clone is one base away. The chain carries TRBV12-3 or TRBV12-4 and TRBJ2-1; D is unclear. This CDR3 contains 12 residues. V lost 7 bases and J 7 bases, leaving 11 bases between the germline ends. Here the CDR3 reads CASNLTRNEQFF. CDR3 DNA: TGTGCCAGCAACCTTACAAGGAATGAGCAGTTCTTC.

This clonotype was found many times. The chain is built from TRBV4-1 and TRBJ2-2; 7 bases map to TRBD1. The J segment lost 6 bases and the V segment lost 4 bases, leaving 8 bases of the junction unmatched. CDR3 length equals 15 residues. Germline-derived CDR1 and CDR2 are MGHRA and YSYEKL. The CDR3 loop is CASSLRQGEAGELFF. CDR3 coding DNA: TGCGCCAGCAGCCTGAGACAGGGAGAAGCCGGGGAGCTGTTTTTT.

This clonotype has only a few counts. The V call is TRBV11-2, the J call TRBJ2-5; possibly TRBD2 for D (5 bases). The CDR3 sequence is 13 residues long. CDR1 and CDR2 (germline): SGHAT, FQNNGV. V lost 3 bases to trimming and J lost 4 bases, with 9 bases between them. DNA of the CDR3: TGTGCCAGCAGCTTTAGCGTCGGAGAGACCCAGTACTTC. It translates to CASSFSVGETQYF. Full variable domain (remainder filled in from reference TRBV11-2 and TRBJ2-5): EAGVAQSPRYKIIEKRQSVAFWCNPISGHATLYWYQQILGQGPKLLIQFQNNGVVDDSQLPKDRFSAERLKGVDSTLKIQPAKLEDSAVYLCASSFSVGETQYFGPGTRLLVL.

On this clonotype itself: This is likely a read error, given that the CDR3 carries no conserved phenylalanine or tryptophan at its end. This chain joins TRBV5-1 and TRBJ1-1; D might be TRBD1 (6 bases). The CDR3 length is 15 residues. CDR1 and CDR2 (germline): SGHRS, YFSETQ. CDR3 amino acids: CASTLEGEKGTEAFL. The DNA of the CDR3 is TGCGCCAGCACCTTGGAGGGGGAGAAGGGCACTGAAGCTTTCTTA.

As regards this clonotype: One end of the junction varies from germline; a read error may be responsible. This rearrangement joins TRBV6-1 to TRBJ2-7, with TRBD2 matching over 7 bases. CDR1 MNHNS and CDR2 SASEGT come from the germline V gene. The CDR3 runs 14 residues. The CDR3 DNA reads TGCGCCGGCAGTCCCGGCGGGAGAACCTACGAGCAGTACTTC. It is translated as CAGSPGGRTYEQYF.

With respect to this clonotype: Since no conserved phenylalanine or tryptophan closes the CDR3, a read error is the likely cause. The chain employs TRBV2 and TRBJ2-1; D possibly matches TRBD1 or TRBD2 (6 bases each). This CDR3 has 14 residues. Germline V gene sequence: CDR1 SNHLY, CDR2 FYNNEI. DNA for the CDR3: TGTGCCAGCAGTCTCCGGGAGTGGGACAATGAACAGTTCCTC. Its translation: CASSLREWDNEQFL.

This rearrangement joins TRBV6-5 to TRBJ2-1, with D possibly TRBD2 on 6 matching bases. Germline values: CDR1 MNHEY, CDR2 SVGAGI. The V end lost 5 bases, the J end lost 4 bases, and 18 bases lay between the germline ends. This CDR3 comprises 16 residues. The CDR3 loop reads CASSPRGRLWYNEQFF. For the CDR3, the DNA is TGTGCCAGCAGTCCGCGGGGAAGGCTCTGGTACAATGAGCAGTTCTTC.

This chain uses TRBV12-3 or TRBV12-4 with TRBJ2-7; D perhaps matches TRBD1 (6 bases). The length of the CDR3 is 14 residues. Trimming took 9 bases from V and 6 from J, leaving 21 bases between them. DNA of the CDR3: TGTGCCAGTATGACAGGACTCACCACCGGCGAGCAGTACTTC. Translated, it gives CASMTGLTTGEQYF.

Turning to this clonotype: It is likely a read error, because the conserved phenylalanine at the end of the CDR3 is missing. The chain employs TRBV5-4 and TRBJ2-5; D gene ambiguous. Per the germline V gene, CDR1 is SGHNT and CDR2 is YYREEE (reference sequence). The germline V and J ends were trimmed by 6 bases and 5 bases, with 14 bases remaining between them. This CDR3 is 13 amino acids long. The CDR3 loop is CASMDGPEETQYL. As DNA, the CDR3 is TGTGCCAGCATGGACGGGCCCGAGGAGACCCAGTACTTA.

Concerning this clonotype: The CDR3 does not end in the conserved phenylalanine or tryptophan, so this is likely a read error. The CDR3 coding sequence is TGTGCCAGCAGCCAAAACCACGCCCCGCAGTTCCAAGAGACCCAGTACTCC. Translation: CASSQNHAPQFQETQYS. The chain combines TRBV14 with TRBJ2-5; D remains unclear. The germline gives CDR1 SGHDN, CDR2 FVKESK. The CDR3 totals 17 residues. Trimming took off 2 bases at V and 1 base at J, with 17 bases between the two ends.

To note about this clonotype: With a much larger clone just one base away, this may be a read error. The chain combines TRBV7-9 with TRBJ2-7, with 8 bases that match TRBD2. CDR1 and CDR2 (germline): SEHNR, FQNEAQ (reference sequence). The junction had 13 bases not matched to a gene; V was cut back by 4 bases and J by 2 bases. The CDR3 runs 17 residues. The CDR3 region has the DNA TGTGCCAGCAGCTCGGCGGGAGGAGATTTCGGCCCCTACGAGCAGTACTTC. Translation: CASSSAGGDFGPYEQYF.

The chain recombines TRBV10-3 with TRBJ2-3; D is perhaps TRBD1 or TRBD2 (7 bases each). CDR3 length: 13 residues. Germline lookup yields CDR1 ENHRY and CDR2 SYGVKD. The CDR3 nucleotides are TGTGCAGTAAACCAGGGGGAGGGAGATACGCAGTATTTT. Translating it yields CAVNQGEGDTQYF.

This clonotype is labeled as medium-sized (0.01 to 0.1%). V and J are TRBV4-2 and TRBJ2-7, with D unresolved. Germline V gene lookup returns CDR1 LGHNA and CDR2 YNFKEQ. The CDR3 is made up of 17 amino acids. Trimming shortened V by 1 base and J by 6 bases, and 22 bases separated the two germline ends. CDR3 in DNA: TGTGCCAGCAGCCAAGCAGGTTCCCCCCGGTGGTCTGGCGAGCAGTACTTC. It translates to CASSQAGSPRWSGEQYF.

This clonotype was counted a few times. The CDR3 end shows no conserved phenylalanine or tryptophan, and so a read error is likely. V and J are TRBV5-4 and TRBJ2-5, with 8 bases that match TRBD1. Germline CDR1 is SGHNT and CDR2 is YYREEE (reference sequence). The V segment lost 3 bases and the J segment 5 bases; nucleotides outside the gene matches: 6. There are 14 residues in the CDR3. The CDR3 sequence is CASSSDRELETQYL. The CDR3 DNA sequence: TGTGCCAGCAGCTCGGACAGGGAGCTGGAGACCCAGTACCTC.

The chain has TRBV4-2 and TRBJ2-6; 7 bases align to TRBD1. In germline, CDR1 is LGHNA, CDR2 YNFKEQ. This CDR3 is built from 19 residues. CDR3 bases: TGTGCAAGTAGCCGAGTTGTCGAGACAGGGCGTCTTGGGGCCAACGTCCTGACTTTC. This gives the protein CASSRVVETGRLGANVLTF.

Remarks on this clonotype: The junction departs from germline at one end; a sequencing error may be responsible. The chain joins TRBV4-2 to TRBJ1-4, with D possibly TRBD1 on 5 matching bases. The CDR3 sequence is 16 residues long. Germline V CDR1 and CDR2: LGHNA, YNFKEQ. The CDR3 DNA reads TGTGCCAGCGGCCAATATAAGGGGACGAATGACGAAAAACTGTTTTTT. Residues: CASGQYKGTNDEKLFF.